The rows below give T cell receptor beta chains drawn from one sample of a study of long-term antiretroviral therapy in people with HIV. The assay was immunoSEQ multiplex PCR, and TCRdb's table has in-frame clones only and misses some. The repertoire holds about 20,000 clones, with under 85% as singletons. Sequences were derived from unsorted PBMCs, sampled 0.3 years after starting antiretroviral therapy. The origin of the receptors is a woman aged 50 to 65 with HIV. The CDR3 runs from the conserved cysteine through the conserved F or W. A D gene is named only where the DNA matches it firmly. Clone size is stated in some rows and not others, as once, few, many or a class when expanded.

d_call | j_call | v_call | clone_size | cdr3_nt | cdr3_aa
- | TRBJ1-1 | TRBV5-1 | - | TGCGCCAGCTCTGGTACGACTGGGTGGGAAGCTTTCTTT | CASSGTTGWEAFF
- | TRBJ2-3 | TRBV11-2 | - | TGTGCCAGCAGCTTACGAGTGTTAGGGGGGGTCGACAGCACAGATACGCAGTATTTT | CASSLRVLGGVDSTDTQYF
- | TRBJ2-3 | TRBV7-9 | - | TGTGCCAGCAGCTTAGCGGAGAGCGGCCCTAGCACAGATACGCAGTATTTT | CASSLAESGPSTDTQYF
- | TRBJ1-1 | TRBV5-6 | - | TGTGCCAGCAGGGTTGTAGAGGGCACTGAAGCTTTCTTT | CASRVVEGTEAFF
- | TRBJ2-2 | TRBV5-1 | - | TGCGCCAGCAGCTTGTTGGAGACCGGGGAGCTGTTTTTT | CASSLLETGELFF
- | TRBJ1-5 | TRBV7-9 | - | TGTGCCAGCAGCTTGACCCTGAATCAGCCCCAGCATTTT | CASSLTLNQPQHF
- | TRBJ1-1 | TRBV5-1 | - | TGCGCCAGCAGCTTGGAAGGGCTTAACACTGAAGCTTTCTTT | CASSLEGLNTEAFF
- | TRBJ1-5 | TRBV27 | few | TGTGCCAGCAGTTCCGGGACACGCCAGCCCCAGCATTTT | CASSSGTRQPQHF
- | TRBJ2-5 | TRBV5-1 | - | TGCGCCAGCAGCCTCCCAGCGCAAGAGACCCAGTACTTC | CASSLPAQETQYF
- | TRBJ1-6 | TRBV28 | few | TGTGCCAGCAGTTTGCCCCCAGGGAATTCACCCCTCCACTTT | CASSLPPGNSPLHF
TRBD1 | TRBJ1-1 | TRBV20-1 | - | TGCAGTGCTAGCCGACAGGGTGAAGCTTTCTTT | CSASRQGEAFF
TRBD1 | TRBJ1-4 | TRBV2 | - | TGTGCCAGCAGTGTGGGACAGATCCCGACCCTGTTTTTT | CASSVGQIPTLFF
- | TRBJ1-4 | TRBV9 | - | TGTGCCAGCAGCGAAGGGGACTCTCACGCGGGTGAAAAACTGTTTTTT | CASSEGDSHAGEKLFF
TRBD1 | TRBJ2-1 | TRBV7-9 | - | TGTGCCAGCAGCTTAGCGCAGGGGGATGAGCAGTTCTTC | CASSLAQGDEQFF
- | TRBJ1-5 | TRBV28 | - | TGTGCCAGCAGTTCCTACCGGGCCCCCAATCAGCCCCAGCATTTT | CASSSYRAPNQPQHF
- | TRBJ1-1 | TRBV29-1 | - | TGCAGCGTTCATGGGAAATTTATGAACACTGAAGCTTTCTTT | CSVHGKFMNTEAFF
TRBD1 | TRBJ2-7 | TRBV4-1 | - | TGCGCCAGCAGCCAAGAAGGGACAGGGAATTCCTACGAGCAGTACTTC | CASSQEGTGNSYEQYF
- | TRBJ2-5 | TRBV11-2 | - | TGTGCCAGCAGCTATCGGACAAACAGGGCCATCCTACAAGAGACCCAGTACTTC | CASSYRTNRAILQETQYF
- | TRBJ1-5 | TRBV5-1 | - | TGCGCCAGCAGCTTGGAAGGGGGTAGCAATCAGCCCCAGCATTTT | CASSLEGGSNQPQHF
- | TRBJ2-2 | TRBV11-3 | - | TGTGCCAGCAGGAAAGTTCAGGGGACCGGGGAGCTGTTTTTT | CASRKVQGTGELFF
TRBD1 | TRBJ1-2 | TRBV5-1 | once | TGCGCCAGCAGCTCCACAGGGGCTTGGGGCTATGGCTACACCTTC | CASSSTGAWGYGYTF
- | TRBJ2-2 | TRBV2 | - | TGTGCCAGCAGTGGTATAAGCACCGGGGAGCTGTTTTTT | CASSGISTGELFF
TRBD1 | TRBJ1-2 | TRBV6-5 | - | TGTGCCAGTTATCAAGGGGGCAATGGCTACACCTTC | CASYQGGNGYTF
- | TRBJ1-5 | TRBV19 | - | TGTGCCAGTAGTATCCCGAGACAGCCTAATCAGCCCCAGCATTTT | CASSIPRQPNQPQHF
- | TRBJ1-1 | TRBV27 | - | TGTGCCAGCAGACGTCCACATACGAACACTGAAGCTTTCTTT | CASRRPHTNTEAFF
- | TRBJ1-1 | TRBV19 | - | TGTGCCAGTAGTATAGGCGAAGGTCTGGGGTTGAACACTGAAGCTTTCTTT | CASSIGEGLGLNTEAFF
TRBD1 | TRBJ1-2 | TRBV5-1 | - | TGCGCCAGCAGCTCGGGGACAGGGAGTTATGGCTACACCTTC | CASSSGTGSYGYTF
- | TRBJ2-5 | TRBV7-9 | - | TGTGCCAGCAGCTTCCATGGAGCTCAAGAGACCCAGTACTTC | CASSFHGAQETQYF
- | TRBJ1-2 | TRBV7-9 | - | TGTGCCAGCAGCTCCGACGTATCCTATGGCTACACCTTC | CASSSDVSYGYTF
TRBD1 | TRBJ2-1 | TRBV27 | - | TGTGCCAGCAGTTTACATTCATCCGGGACAGGGAAAAATGAGCAGTTCTTC | CASSLHSSGTGKNEQFF
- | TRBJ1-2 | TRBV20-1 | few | TGCAGTGCTGCGATTTATGGCTACACCTTC | CSAAIYGYTF
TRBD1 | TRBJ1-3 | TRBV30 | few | TGTGCCTGGACGCGGGGGACAGGCTCTGGAAACACCATATATTTT | CAWTRGTGSGNTIYF
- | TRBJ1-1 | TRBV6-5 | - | TGTGCCAGCAGTCCATCGGGTGGTTACACTGAAGCTTTCTTT | CASSPSGGYTEAFF